These 26 T cell receptor beta chains were sequenced from one sample in a study of blood T cell repertoires in COVID-19. The method was immunoSEQ multiplex PCR; TCRdb's version includes in-frame clones alone and lacks a portion of them. Altogether about 260,000 clones are present, around 86% being singletons, with the ten largest covering about 2.1%. The source material was PBMCs or T cells enriched from blood (not recorded which). These TCRs come from a woman aged 45-65 years who had recovered from COVID-19.

The V gene is TRBV28, the J gene TRBJ1-2; D uncertain. V lost 10 bases, J lost 0 bases, and 12 bases lay in between. Germline CDR1 reads MDHEN; CDR2 reads SYDVKM. CDR3 length: 13 amino acids. CDR3 sequence: CATWTSSNYGYTF. The CDR3 nucleotides read TGTGCCACCTGGACTTCATCTAACTATGGCTACACCTTC.

J is TRBJ1-2 and V is TRBV28, with TRBD1 as a possible D gene (5 bases). Germline V CDR1 and CDR2: MDHEN, SYDVKM. The CDR3 spans 13 residues. Trimming took 4 bases from V and 4 from J, leaving 10 bases between them. CDR3 DNA: TGTGCCAGCAGTTCGAGACAGAGCTATGGCTACACCTTC. It codes for CASSSRQSYGYTF.

V gene TRBV6-2 or TRBV6-3 combines with J gene TRBJ1-1; D is undetermined. The germline CDR1 and CDR2 sequences are MNHEY and SVGEGT. The ends were cut back, 4 bases at V and 0 bases at J, with 12 bases in the middle. This CDR3 region has 15 residues. CDR3 amino acids: CASSFAASMNTEAFF. CDR3 nucleotides: TGTGCCAGCAGTTTCGCGGCCAGTATGAACACTGAAGCTTTCTTT.

V is TRBV19 and J is TRBJ2-1, with 8 bases identical to TRBD1. Germline CDR1 reads LNHDA; CDR2 reads SQIVND (reference sequence). Trimming at V came to 5 bases and at J to 9 bases, leaving 12 bases not matched to a gene. The CDR3 consists of 15 residues. The CDR3 sequence: CASSLQTGVGSEQFF. The CDR3 coding sequence is TGTGCCAGTAGTCTCCAGACAGGGGTGGGAAGTGAGCAGTTCTTC. Full variable domain (missing parts from reference TRBV19 and TRBJ2-1): DGGITQSPKYLFRKEGQNVTLSCEQNLNHDAMYWYRQDPGQGLRLIYYSQIVNDFQKGDIAEGYSVSREKKESFPLTVTSAQKNPTAFYLCASSLQTGVGSEQFFGPGTRLTVL.

This chain links TRBV7-3 with TRBJ2-1; TRBD2 aligns across 8 bases. Germline CDR1 SGHTA, CDR2 FQGTGA. Losses at the gene ends were 5 bases for V and 4 bases for J; bases not matched to a gene: 10. The CDR3 has 16 amino acids. CDR3 bases: TGTGCCAGCAGCCCAAGCCCCCAGCGGGAGTACAATGAGCAGTTCTTC. Protein sequence: CASSPSPQREYNEQFF.

This clone was detected once. The chain joins TRBV12-3 or TRBV12-4 to TRBJ1-5; D remains unclear. V was pared by 8 bases and J by 0 bases, with 8 bases between. The CDR3 runs to 13 residues. The CDR3 protein is CASGPDSNQPQHF. The DNA of the CDR3 is TGTGCCAGCGGTCCAGATAGCAATCAGCCCCAGCATTTT.

The sample holds one count of this clone. The rearrangement links TRBV2 to TRBJ2-3, with 8 nucleotides matching TRBD2. V shed 4 bases, J shed 0 bases, and the junction held 6 bases outside the gene matches. This CDR3 is built from 16 residues. Germline values: CDR1 SNHLY, CDR2 FYNNEI. The CDR3: CASSGRTSHSTDTQYF. The CDR3 nucleotides are TGTGCCAGCAGTGGGAGGACTAGCCATAGCACAGATACGCAGTATTTT.

The chain has TRBV24-1 and TRBJ2-2; 7 nucleotides align to TRBD1. Per germline, CDR1 KGHDR and CDR2 SFDVKD. CDR3 length: 14 residues. V shed 7 bases and J 3 bases; nucleotides not matched to a gene: 4. The CDR3 DNA reads TGTGCCACCAGCCAGGGACAGTACACCGGGGAGCTGTTTTTT. Encoded protein: CATSQGQYTGELFF.

The chain carries TRBV4-3 and TRBJ1-3; 9 nucleotides agree with TRBD1. There are 17 residues in the CDR3. Germline CDR1 LGHNA, CDR2 YSLEER. J gave up 4 bases and V 0 bases, and 7 bases lay outside the gene matches. CDR3 DNA sequence: TGCGCCAGCAGCCAAGACGCTGACAGGGGGACAGGAAACACCATATATTTT. This codes for CASSQDADRGTGNTIYF.

The chain is built from TRBV7-9 and TRBJ1-2; possible D gene TRBD1, 5 bases. The CDR3 runs to 12 residues. Germline V gene data show CDR1 as SEHNR and CDR2 as FQNEAQ (reference sequence). Trimming left V 4 bases short and J 2 bases short, with 5 bases between. CDR3 protein: CASSWTNYGYTF. In DNA, the CDR3 is TGTGCCAGCAGCTGGACAAACTATGGCTACACCTTC.

This chain uses TRBV7-3 with TRBJ1-1, with D maybe TRBD1 (5 bases). Trimming pared 1 base from V and 0 bases from J, leaving 9 bases between. CDR1 is SGHTA and CDR2 is FQGTGA in the germline V gene. This CDR3 has 15 amino acids. The CDR3 bases are TGTGCCAGCAGCTTAAACGGGGGGATGAACACTGAAGCTTTCTTT. This sequence encodes CASSLNGGMNTEAFF.

The chain combines TRBV7-2 with TRBJ1-1, with D possibly being TRBD1 (5 bases). The CDR3 has 15 amino acids. V gave up 1 base and J gave up 1 base, with 10 bases separating them. CDR1 is SGHTA and CDR2 is FQGNSA in the germline V gene. CDR3: CASSLGWQGNTEAFF. DNA for the CDR3: TGTGCCAGCAGCTTAGGCTGGCAGGGGAACACTGAAGCTTTCTTT. The whole variable domain, filled in from reference TRBV7-2 and TRBJ1-1, reads GAGVSQSPSNKVTEKGKDVELRCDPISGHTALYWYRQSLGQGLEFLIYFQGNSAPDKSGLPSDRFSAERTGGSVSTLTIQRTQQEDSAVYLCASSLGWQGNTEAFFGQGTRLTVV.

The CDR3 region is CASSPDRGVSGYTF. DNA for the CDR3: TGTGCCAGCTCACCGGACAGGGGAGTCTCTGGCTACACCTTC. The chain links TRBV18 to TRBJ1-2; 9 bases align to TRBD1. The ends lost 3 bases at V and 7 bases at J; junction bases unmatched: 6. This CDR3 has 14 residues. Germline V CDR1 and CDR2: KGHSH, LQKENI.

This chain connects TRBV3-1 (or the pseudogene TRBV3-2) to TRBJ2-7, with D tentatively TRBD1 (5 bases). CDR3 length: 14 residues. V was cut by 4 bases and J by 5 bases, with 15 bases left in between. Germline values: CDR1 LGHDT, CDR2 YNNKEL (reference sequence). CDR3 in amino acids: CASSPPLRAHEQYF. CDR3 DNA sequence: TGTGCCAGCAGCCCTCCCCTCAGGGCCCACGAGCAGTACTTC.

V is TRBV19 and J is TRBJ1-5; a possible D gene is TRBD1 (5 bases). CDR1 is LNHDA, CDR2 SQIVND, per germline (reference sequence). Trimming removed 7 bases from V and 7 bases from J, with 14 bases in between. The CDR3 covers 13 residues. The CDR3 here is CASNPPGRQPQHF. Here the CDR3 DNA reads TGTGCCAGTAACCCGCCAGGGCGGCAGCCCCAGCATTTT.

This rearrangement joins TRBV19 to TRBJ1-6; 8 nucleotides line up with TRBD1. CDR3 length: 16 amino acids. Germline loops: CDR1 LNHDA, CDR2 SQIVND (reference sequence). V gave up 3 bases and J gave up 7 bases; unmatched junction bases: 8. The CDR3 DNA reads TGTGCCAGTAGTATTTTCACAGGGGGGACGAATTCACCCCTCCACTTT. The encoded protein is CASSIFTGGTNSPLHF.

The chain couples TRBV19 to TRBJ1-2; 10 bases align to TRBD1. Germline CDR1 is LNHDA and CDR2 is SQIVND (reference sequence). The V gene end was trimmed by 5 bases and the J gene end by 4 bases; junction bases not matched to a gene: 16. There are 18 residues in the CDR3. The CDR3 protein is CASSLKMARGQGSYGYTF. CDR3 nucleotides: TGTGCCAGTAGTCTCAAGATGGCACGGGGACAGGGGTCCTATGGCTACACCTTC. Combining the CDR3 with reference TRBV19 and TRBJ1-2 gives the whole variable domain DGGITQSPKYLFRKEGQNVTLSCEQNLNHDAMYWYRQDPGQGLRLIYYSQIVNDFQKGDIAEGYSVSREKKESFPLTVTSAQKNPTAFYLCASSLKMARGQGSYGYTFGSGTRLTVV.

The CDR3 DNA follows: TGCGCCAGCAGCCATATCGACAGACCCTACGAGCAGTACTTC. This codes for CASSHIDRPYEQYF. V is TRBV4-3 and J is TRBJ2-7, with a weak D call TRBD1 (5 bases). The V gene lost 3 bases and the J gene lost 2 bases, with 11 bases spanning the gap. The CDR3 length is 14 residues. Per the germline V gene, CDR1 is LGHNA and CDR2 is YSLEER.

J is TRBJ2-7 and V is TRBV7-8; weak D call: TRBD1 (6 bases). The V gene's germline CDR1 is SGHVS and CDR2 FQNEAQ. V lost 6 bases and J 3 bases, leaving 18 bases between the germline ends. The CDR3 extends over 15 amino acids. CDR3 DNA sequence: TGTGCCAGCAGGGAAGACACCGGGACAAGCTACGAGCAGTACTTC. Translated, it gives CASREDTGTSYEQYF.

The genes are TRBV4-3 and TRBJ2-6, with TRBD1 identical over 8 bases. Looked up from germline, CDR1 is LGHNA and CDR2 is YSLEER. Unmatched junction bases numbered 15, after V lost 0 bases and J lost 2 bases. The CDR3 loop spans 21 amino acids. The CDR3 nucleotides read TGCGCCAGCAGCCAAGAGAATCCCAAGCAGGGGGCTGGAGCTGGGGCCAACGTCCTGACTTTC. This gives the protein CASSQENPKQGAGAGANVLTF.

V and J are TRBV5-1 and TRBJ2-3; D might be TRBD2 (6 bases). Trimming took 2 bases from V and 0 from J, leaving 22 bases between them. Germline CDR1 reads SGHRS; CDR2 reads YFSETQ. This CDR3 is built from 19 residues. This CDR3 reads CASSFPSVRPISSTDTQYF. DNA for the CDR3: TGCGCCAGCAGCTTTCCTAGCGTCAGGCCCATATCTAGCACAGATACGCAGTATTTT.

The J gene is TRBJ1-1, the V gene TRBV7-3, with 8 bases fitting TRBD1. Per germline, CDR1 SGHTA and CDR2 FQGTGA. V lost 1 base to trimming and J lost 7 bases; unmatched junction nucleotides: 8. This CDR3 spans 15 amino acids. CDR3 sequence (DNA): TGTGCCAGCAGCTTAATGGCAGGGGGCCTCGGTGAAGCTTTCTTT. Amino acid sequence: CASSLMAGGLGEAFF.

This clone was counted once. The chain uses TRBV27 and TRBJ1-1, with TRBD1 identical over 8 bases. Germline CDR1 and CDR2: MNHEY and SMNVEV (reference sequence). The CDR3 totals 14 residues. V was pared by 5 bases and J by 0 bases, with 2 bases of the junction left unmatched. CDR3 DNA: TGTGCCAGCAGTCGGGACAGGATGAACACTGAAGCTTTCTTT. Encoded protein: CASSRDRMNTEAFF.

V gene TRBV5-4 combines with J gene TRBJ1-3; D is unclear. Germline values: CDR1 SGHNT, CDR2 YYREEE (reference sequence). V was shortened by 2 bases and J by 0 bases, with 6 bases between the two germline ends. The CDR3 covers 14 residues. CDR3 coding DNA: TGTGCCAGCAGCTTTGACTCCTCTGGAAACACCATATATTTT. This codes for CASSFDSSGNTIYF.

J is TRBJ1-2 and V is TRBV5-5, with D unresolved. CDR3 size: 18 residues. Between the trimmed V and J ends, which lost 3 bases and 4 bases, there was a span of 25 bases. Looked up from germline, CDR1 is SGHKS and CDR2 is YYEKEE (reference sequence). CDR3 loop: CASSSRASAGPKFYGYTF. DNA for the CDR3: TGTGCCAGCAGCTCGCGGGCGTCCGCGGGTCCCAAATTCTATGGCTACACCTTC.

V gene TRBV10-2 combines with J gene TRBJ2-2; D not resolved. Germline CDR1 and CDR2: WSHSY and SAAADI. Deletions cut 7 bases from V and 2 bases from J, with 11 bases between. CDR3 size: 14 residues. CDR3 region: CASTVTRNTGELFF. DNA for the CDR3: TGCGCCAGCACAGTGACTCGAAACACCGGGGAGCTGTTTTTT.